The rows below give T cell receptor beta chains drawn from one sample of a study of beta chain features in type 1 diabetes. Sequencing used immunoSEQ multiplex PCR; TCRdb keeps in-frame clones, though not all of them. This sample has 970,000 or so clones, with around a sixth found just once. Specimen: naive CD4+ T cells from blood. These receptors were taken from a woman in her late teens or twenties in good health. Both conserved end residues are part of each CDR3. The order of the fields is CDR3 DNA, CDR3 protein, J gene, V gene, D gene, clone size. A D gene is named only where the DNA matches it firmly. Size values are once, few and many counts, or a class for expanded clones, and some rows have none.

CDR3 DNA: TGTGCCAGCAGTTCCGTGATACATGAGCAGTTCTTC; CDR3 protein: CASSSVIHEQFF; J gene: TRBJ2-1; V gene: TRBV6-5; D gene: .; clone size: few
CDR3 DNA: TGTGCCAGCAGCGTACGCCGGGAGACCTACGAGCAGTACTTC; CDR3 protein: CASSVRRETYEQYF; J gene: TRBJ2-7; V gene: TRBV2; D gene: .; clone size: .
CDR3 DNA: TGTGCCAGCAGCCCTAGACAGGGTGTGGGGTACGAGCAGTACTTC; CDR3 protein: CASSPRQGVGYEQYF; J gene: TRBJ2-7; V gene: TRBV13; D gene: TRBD1; clone size: .
CDR3 DNA: TGTGCCAGCAGTATTGACAGGCGGGTGTTTTTT; CDR3 protein: CASSIDRRVFF; J gene: TRBJ2-2; V gene: TRBV28; D gene: .; clone size: few
CDR3 DNA: TGCAGCGTTGGCCGCGCAGGGGGCGACGAGCAGTACTTC; CDR3 protein: CSVGRAGGDEQYF; J gene: TRBJ2-7; V gene: TRBV29-1; D gene: TRBD1; clone size: few
CDR3 DNA: TGTGCCAGCAGCCCCGCCGGGGCAGGGGGCAGGGCTTTCTTT; CDR3 protein: CASSPAGAGGRAFF; J gene: TRBJ1-1; V gene: TRBV28; D gene: TRBD1; clone size: .
CDR3 DNA: TGCGCCAGCAGCTCGCGGAGATGGGGCACAGATACGCAGTATTTT; CDR3 protein: CASSSRRWGTDTQYF; J gene: TRBJ2-3; V gene: TRBV5-1; D gene: .; clone size: .
CDR3 DNA: TGTGCCAGCAGTGAAGCCCCGCCCCCCCGGGGCATTCAGTACTTC; CDR3 protein: CASSEAPPPRGIQYF; J gene: TRBJ2-4; V gene: TRBV2; D gene: .; clone size: .
CDR3 DNA: TGTGCCAGTAGTGTGCGGACAGCCCCCTATGGCTACACCTTC; CDR3 protein: CASSVRTAPYGYTF; J gene: TRBJ1-2; V gene: TRBV19; D gene: .; clone size: .
CDR3 DNA: TGTGCCACCAGCCTAGCCGGGGGATACAATGAGCAGTTCTTC; CDR3 protein: CATSLAGGYNEQFF; J gene: TRBJ2-1; V gene: TRBV15; D gene: .; clone size: .
CDR3 DNA: TGCGCCAGCAGCCAGGACCGCAGGAGCAATGAGCAGTTCTTC; CDR3 protein: CASSQDRRSNEQFF; J gene: TRBJ2-1; V gene: TRBV4-3; D gene: .; clone size: .
CDR3 DNA: TGTGCCAGCAGTTACCAACCGCAAGGTCAGGGCGCCGGCTACACCTTC; CDR3 protein: CASSYQPQGQGAGYTF; J gene: TRBJ1-2; V gene: TRBV6-5; D gene: .; clone size: few
CDR3 DNA: TGTGCCAGCAGCTCCGGTCCAAAGAACACCGGGGAGCTGTTTTTT; CDR3 protein: CASSSGPKNTGELFF; J gene: TRBJ2-2; V gene: TRBV2; D gene: .; clone size: .
CDR3 DNA: TGTGCCAGCGGGGCAGGTTTACCCCTCCACTTT; CDR3 protein: CASGAGLPLHF; J gene: TRBJ1-6; V gene: TRBV6-1; D gene: .; clone size: few
CDR3 DNA: TGTGCCAGCAGCTTAGTGATGGAGGCCACCGGGGAGCTGTTTTTT; CDR3 protein: CASSLVMEATGELFF; J gene: TRBJ2-2; V gene: TRBV11-2; D gene: .; clone size: few
CDR3 DNA: TGTGCCAGTAGTATTTTAGGGCATCGGGCTTACAATGAGCAGTTCTTC; CDR3 protein: CASSILGHRAYNEQFF; J gene: TRBJ2-1; V gene: TRBV19; D gene: .; clone size: .
CDR3 DNA: TGTGCCACAGGGGGTGCTAACTATGGCTACACCTTC; CDR3 protein: CATGGANYGYTF; J gene: TRBJ1-2; V gene: TRBV28; D gene: TRBD1; clone size: .
CDR3 DNA: TGTGCCAGCAGCTTACATCAGGGTAGCTATGGCTACACCTTC; CDR3 protein: CASSLHQGSYGYTF; J gene: TRBJ1-2; V gene: TRBV7-8; D gene: .; clone size: few
CDR3 DNA: TGTGCCAGCAGCCGGAGTTCGTGGGTGAACGATGGCTACACCTTC; CDR3 protein: CASSRSSWVNDGYTF; J gene: TRBJ1-2; V gene: TRBV7-8; D gene: .; clone size: few
CDR3 DNA: TGTGCCAGTAGTAGACAGGGCGACGCTGGCTACACCTTC; CDR3 protein: CASSRQGDAGYTF; J gene: TRBJ1-2; V gene: TRBV19; D gene: TRBD1; clone size: few
CDR3 DNA: TGCGCCAGCAGCGAGGGCCAAGAACCAGATACGCAGTATTTT; CDR3 protein: CASSEGQEPDTQYF; J gene: TRBJ2-3; V gene: TRBV5-1; D gene: .; clone size: few
CDR3 DNA: TGTGCCAGCAGCTTAGTGGGACTCCATCGCAATGAGCAGTTCTTC; CDR3 protein: CASSLVGLHRNEQFF; J gene: TRBJ2-1; V gene: TRBV7-3; D gene: .; clone size: .
CDR3 DNA: TGTGCCAGCAGCTTAGATGGCAACGGGTACAATGAGCAGTTCTTC; CDR3 protein: CASSLDGNGYNEQFF; J gene: TRBJ2-1; V gene: TRBV11-2; D gene: .; clone size: .
CDR3 DNA: TGTGCCAGCAGCTTGGGGCCCGGGATTAACTACGAGCAGTACTTC; CDR3 protein: CASSLGPGINYEQYF; J gene: TRBJ2-7; V gene: TRBV5-6; D gene: .; clone size: few
CDR3 DNA: TGCAGCGTAGTGTACAGGGGTGGAGGCTACGAGCAGTACTTC; CDR3 protein: CSVVYRGGGYEQYF; J gene: TRBJ2-7; V gene: TRBV29-1; D gene: TRBD1; clone size: few
CDR3 DNA: TGTGCCAGTTCCAGGACAGGGAGTAATGAGCAGTTCTTC; CDR3 protein: CASSRTGSNEQFF; J gene: TRBJ2-1; V gene: TRBV19; D gene: TRBD1; clone size: few
CDR3 DNA: TGCGCCAGCAGCCCCAGCGGTAATGGCTACACCTTC; CDR3 protein: CASSPSGNGYTF; J gene: TRBJ1-2; V gene: TRBV5-1; D gene: .; clone size: few
CDR3 DNA: TGTGCCAGCAGTTACGGAACGCGGGGGGAAGAAGCTTTCTTT; CDR3 protein: CASSYGTRGEEAFF; J gene: TRBJ1-1; V gene: TRBV6-6; D gene: .; clone size: few
CDR3 DNA: TGTGCCACCAGCAAAGGACAGGTAGCAGATACGCAGTATTTT; CDR3 protein: CATSKGQVADTQYF; J gene: TRBJ2-3; V gene: TRBV15; D gene: TRBD1; clone size: once
CDR3 DNA: TGCGCCAGCAGCCAAGCGGTCCAGGGGCGCCTTAAAGAGACCCAGTACTTC; CDR3 protein: CASSQAVQGRLKETQYF; J gene: TRBJ2-5; V gene: TRBV4-3; D gene: .; clone size: .
CDR3 DNA: TGCAGCGTTGAGGGGAGTACTTACAATGAGCAGTTCTTC; CDR3 protein: CSVEGSTYNEQFF; J gene: TRBJ2-1; V gene: TRBV29-1; D gene: .; clone size: few
CDR3 DNA: TGTGCCAGCAGCTTAGATCGACTCCACAATGAGCAGTTCTTC; CDR3 protein: CASSLDRLHNEQFF; J gene: TRBJ2-1; V gene: TRBV11-2; D gene: .; clone size: .
CDR3 DNA: TGTGCCAGCTCACCCGGACAGAGCCAAGAGACCCAGTACTTC; CDR3 protein: CASSPGQSQETQYF; J gene: TRBJ2-5; V gene: TRBV18; D gene: .; clone size: few
CDR3 DNA: TGTGCCAGCAGCCCGCCGGGGGGTTCCAACTCTGGGGCCAACGTCCTGACTTTC; CDR3 protein: CASSPPGGSNSGANVLTF; J gene: TRBJ2-6; V gene: TRBV4-2; D gene: TRBD2; clone size: few
CDR3 DNA: TGCGCCAGCAGCCAAGCTAGCGGGGGTACAGATACGCAGTATTTT; CDR3 protein: CASSQASGGTDTQYF; J gene: TRBJ2-3; V gene: TRBV4-1; D gene: TRBD2; clone size: few
CDR3 DNA: TGTGCCAGCAGCTTAATGCGTTTCTCCCTCCTGAGCTCCTACAATGAGCAGTTCTTC; CDR3 protein: CASSLMRFSLLSSYNEQFF; J gene: TRBJ2-1; V gene: TRBV7-8; D gene: .; clone size: .
CDR3 DNA: TGTGCCACCAGCAGACTAGGCTTTAGCACAGATACGCAGTATTTT; CDR3 protein: CATSRLGFSTDTQYF; J gene: TRBJ2-3; V gene: TRBV15; D gene: .; clone size: few
CDR3 DNA: TGTGCCAGTAGTATAGATCTCGGGACTAGATACAATGAGCAGTTCTTC; CDR3 protein: CASSIDLGTRYNEQFF; J gene: TRBJ2-1; V gene: TRBV19; D gene: TRBD2; clone size: .
CDR3 DNA: TGTGCCAGCAGCTCCGGGGACATGTACGAGCAGTACTTC; CDR3 protein: CASSSGDMYEQYF; J gene: TRBJ2-7; V gene: TRBV28; D gene: .; clone size: .
CDR3 DNA: TGTGCCAGCAGCTTGCAGGGAAGCAATCAGCCCCAGCATTTT; CDR3 protein: CASSLQGSNQPQHF; J gene: TRBJ1-5; V gene: TRBV5-4; D gene: .; clone size: few
CDR3 DNA: TGCGCCAGCAGCTTGGGGACTAGCTCCTACGAGCAGTACTTC; CDR3 protein: CASSLGTSSYEQYF; J gene: TRBJ2-7; V gene: TRBV5-1; D gene: TRBD2; clone size: .
CDR3 DNA: TGTGCCAGCAGTGGGATACCGGGACAGGGGAACACTGAAGCTTTCTTT; CDR3 protein: CASSGIPGQGNTEAFF; J gene: TRBJ1-1; V gene: TRBV25-1; D gene: TRBD1; clone size: .
CDR3 DNA: TGTGCCAGCAGCGGTGGGCAGACTAATGAAAAACTGTTTTTT; CDR3 protein: CASSGGQTNEKLFF; J gene: TRBJ1-4; V gene: TRBV9; D gene: .; clone size: .
CDR3 DNA: TGTGCCAGCGGGAGGGGACTAGCGGTTTACAGTGAGCAGTTCTTC; CDR3 protein: CASGRGLAVYSEQFF; J gene: TRBJ2-1; V gene: TRBV7-9; D gene: TRBD2; clone size: few
CDR3 DNA: TGTGCCAGCAGCTTAGTGTCGGTCGGCTCTGGAAACACCATATATTTT; CDR3 protein: CASSLVSVGSGNTIYF; J gene: TRBJ1-3; V gene: TRBV7-6; D gene: .; clone size: .
CDR3 DNA: TGTGCCAGCAGCTCGACCGGGACAGGGTCCCACGAGCAGTACTTC; CDR3 protein: CASSSTGTGSHEQYF; J gene: TRBJ2-7; V gene: TRBV5-4; D gene: TRBD1; clone size: few